This passage covers 12 T cell receptor beta chains from one sample sequenced in a study of blood T cell repertoires in COVID-19. Produced via immunoSEQ multiplex PCR; TCRdb's table is partial and in-frame only. The data hold about 300,000 clones, with roughly 85% observed a single time. Sequencing was done on a sample of PBMCs or T cells enriched from blood (not recorded which). These receptors came from a woman aged 25-40 years who had been exposed to COVID-19.

The rearrangement links TRBV11-3 to TRBJ2-1; TRBD2 agrees at 8 bases. From germline, CDR1 is SGHNT and CDR2 YENEEA. The CDR3 runs 16 residues. The V segment lost 5 bases and the J segment 3 bases; nucleotides outside the gene matches: 9. In nucleotides, the CDR3 is TGTGCCAGCAGCCCAAGTGCCAGCGGGGGCTACAATGAGCAGTTCTTC. Encoded protein: CASSPSASGGYNEQFF.

This rearrangement joins TRBV28 to TRBJ2-6; D ambiguous. The CDR3 sequence is 13 residues long. Germline CDR1 MDHEN, CDR2 SYDVKM. Trimming shortened V by 7 bases and J by 3 bases, and 7 bases separated the two germline ends. Here the CDR3 reads CASKLSGANVLTF. For the CDR3, the DNA is TGTGCCAGCAAGTTGAGTGGGGCCAACGTCCTGACTTTC.

The genes are TRBV27 and TRBJ1-2, with 9 nucleotides matching TRBD1. There are 15 residues in the CDR3. In germline, CDR1 is MNHEY, CDR2 SMNVEV (reference sequence). Losses at the gene ends were 4 bases for V and 2 bases for J; bases not matched to a gene: 5. This CDR3 reads CASSSPTGGNYGYTF. CDR3 bases: TGTGCCAGCAGTTCCCCGACAGGGGGGAACTATGGCTACACCTTC.

The chain has TRBV5-1 and TRBJ2-3; D uncertain. The V end lost 0 bases, the J end lost 0 bases, and 8 bases lay between the germline ends. CDR1 SGHRS and CDR2 YFSETQ come from the germline V gene. There are 15 residues in the CDR3. This CDR3 is CASSLVPESTDTQYF. The CDR3 DNA reads as TGCGCCAGCAGCTTGGTCCCGGAGAGCACAGATACGCAGTATTTT.

The genes are TRBV2 and TRBJ1-4; 8 nucleotides match TRBD1. The CDR3 spans 14 residues. Germline V lookup: CDR1 SNHLY, CDR2 FYNNEI. Unmatched junction bases numbered 3, after V lost 1 base and J lost 8 bases. The CDR3 bases are TGTGCCAGCAGTGAAGAGACAGGGGACGAAAAACTGTTTTTT. The encoded protein is CASSEETGDEKLFF.

V gene TRBV19 combines with J gene TRBJ1-4, with D hard to call. Trimming removed 7 bases from V and 5 bases from J, with 8 bases in between. CDR1 is LNHDA and CDR2 is SQIVND in the germline V gene (reference sequence). This CDR3 contains 12 residues. The CDR3 loop reads CASNVANEKLFF. CDR3 in DNA: TGTGCCAGTAACGTAGCAAATGAAAAACTGTTTTTT.

The chain combines TRBV11-2 with TRBJ1-5; 8 bases match TRBD1. This CDR3 has 14 residues. The germline V gene has CDR1 SGHAT and CDR2 FQNNGV. V lost 8 bases and J lost 4; bases outside the gene matches: 7. CDR3: CASPGQVSNQPQHF. CDR3 sequence (DNA): TGTGCCAGCCCGGGACAGGTCTCGAATCAGCCCCAGCATTTT.

The chain has TRBV15 and TRBJ2-1; D possibly corresponds to TRBD1 (5 bases). Germline CDR1 reads LNHNV; CDR2 reads YYDKDF (reference sequence). The CDR3 consists of 12 residues. Deletions cut 8 bases from V and 10 bases from J, with 15 bases between. The CDR3 loop reads CATRHDSPEQFF. The CDR3 DNA is TGTGCCACCCGTCACGACAGTCCAGAGCAGTTCTTC. The whole variable domain, filled in from reference TRBV15 and TRBJ2-1, reads DAMVIQNPRYQVTQFGKPVTLSCSQTLNHNVMYWYQQKSSQAPKLLFHYYDKDFNNEADTPDNFQSRRPNTSFCFLDIRSPGLGDTAMYLCATRHDSPEQFFGPGTRLTVL.

The rearrangement links TRBV7-2 to TRBJ2-7, with 9 bases that match TRBD1. Germline CDR1 SGHTA, CDR2 FQGNSA. The CDR3 is 15 residues long. Trimming took 4 bases from V and 0 from J; bases not matched to a gene: 4. The CDR3 DNA reads as TGTGCCAGCAGCTGGGGACAGGGTCCCTCCTACGAGCAGTACTTC. This translates into CASSWGQGPSYEQYF.

V and J are TRBV24-1 and TRBJ2-1, with D possibly matching TRBD2 (5 bases). V lost 11 bases to trimming and J lost 9 bases, with 13 bases between them. The CDR3 runs to 11 residues. CDR1 is KGHDR, CDR2 SFDVKD, per germline. CDR3 residues: CANHRGFEQFF. The CDR3 coding sequence is TGTGCCAATCATCGGGGATTTGAGCAGTTCTTC.

The genes are TRBV20-1 and TRBJ1-2; D is perhaps TRBD1 (5 bases). The germline V and J ends were trimmed by 5 bases and 4 bases, with 8 bases remaining between them. The germline CDR1 and CDR2 sequences are DFQATT and SNEGSKA (reference sequence). CDR3 length equals 11 residues. The CDR3 DNA reads as TGCAGTGCTCAGGGTATCTATGGCTACACCTTC. It yields the protein CSAQGIYGYTF.

The V and J genes are TRBV19 and TRBJ1-2; TRBD1 is a possible D gene (6 bases). Germline V lookup: CDR1 LNHDA, CDR2 SQIVND (reference sequence). This CDR3 comprises 14 residues. Trimming removed 5 bases from V and 4 bases from J, with 14 bases in between. DNA of the CDR3: TGTGCCAGTAGTGCACAGGGTGTTGCCTATGGCTACACCTTC. It is translated as CASSAQGVAYGYTF.